This T cell receptor beta chain was sequenced in a study of technical replicates of blood from several donors. Clones were sequenced by immunoSEQ multiplex PCR, and TCRdb holds only the in-frame ones, with some missing. The repertoire includes tens of thousands of clones, just over 90% of them detected once, and roughly 0.3% sits in the top ten. CDR3 size: 14 residues. V lost 2 bases, J lost 4 bases, and 3 bases stayed unmatched. The V gene's germline CDR1 is MDHEN and CDR2 SYDVKM. V usage is TRBV28 and J usage is TRBJ2-3, with 7 bases matching TRBD1. This clonotype was obtained from a human donor in good health. The sample taken for sequencing was T cells isolated from PBMCs. DNA for the CDR3: TGTGCCAGCAGTTTAAAGGGGGCCGCAGATACGCAGTATTTT. This gives the protein CASSLKGAADTQYF.